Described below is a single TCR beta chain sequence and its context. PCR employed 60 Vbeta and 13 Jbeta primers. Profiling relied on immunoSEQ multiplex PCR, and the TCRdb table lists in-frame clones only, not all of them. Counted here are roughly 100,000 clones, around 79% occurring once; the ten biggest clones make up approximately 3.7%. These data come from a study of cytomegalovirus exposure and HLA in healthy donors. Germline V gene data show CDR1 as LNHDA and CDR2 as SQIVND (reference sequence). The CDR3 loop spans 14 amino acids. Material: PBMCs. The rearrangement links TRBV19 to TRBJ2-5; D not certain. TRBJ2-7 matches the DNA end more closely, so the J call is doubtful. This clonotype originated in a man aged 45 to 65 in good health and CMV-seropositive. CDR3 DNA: TGTGCCAGTAGCTACCAGCCCGACTCCTACGAGCAGTACTTC. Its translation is CASSYQPDSYEQYF.